Included here is one T cell receptor (beta chain) sequence, with context. The antigen is undetermined. Everyone who donated was a Caucasian adult who lived in Nashville, Tennessee. The data are from a study of shared clonotypes between healthy human individuals. The study's findings and limits: Represented genetic and exposure-history diversity was restricted by having few donors. Compared with clonotypes that all four donors shared, non-shared clonotypes had lower generation probabilities.

Genomic DNA (from each subset) was split evenly across several immunoSEQ plates. Measured with immunoSEQ multiplex PCR; TCRdb has only the in-frame clones, and not every one. The sample has 2.3 million or so clones, approximately 95% seen once. V gave up 3 bases and J gave up 6 bases, with 17 bases separating them. Germline V gene lookup returns CDR1 MGHDK and CDR2 SYGVNS. CDR3 length: 15 residues. The origin of this receptor is a man aged 18-30 years in good health. Some clones in this sample may be carry-over from other donors' samples. The sequenced sample consisted of naive CD4+ T cells from PBMCs. Subset noted: CD45RA+ positively selected. V and J are TRBV25-1 and TRBJ1-2, with a tentative D call TRBD1 (6 bases). The DNA for the CDR3 is TGTGCCAGCAGTGATCTTTGGGGGCGAGGAAATGGCTACACCTTC. It translates to CASSDLWGRGNGYTF.